Listed below are T cell receptor beta chains from one sample, sequenced in a study of T cell responses to AZD1222 COVID-19 vaccine. TCRdb's table, derived via immunoSEQ multiplex PCR, lists solely in-frame clones and lacks some. The sample lists about 120,000 clones, more than 75% occurring once. The sample consisted of peripheral blood, taken on day 0 of AZD1222 vaccination. The receptors come from an adult in good health. Each CDR3 is given with its conserved first and last residue. D genes are given only for firm matches. Expanded clones are given a class, and other clones once, few, many or no size at all.

size	V	J	D	DNA	CDR3
NA	TRBV5-6	TRBJ2-1	NA	TGTGCCAGCAGCATGGACGCCGGGGGCTCCTACAATGAGCAGTTCTTC	CASSMDAGGSYNEQFF
NA	TRBV19	TRBJ1-1	TRBD1	TGTGCCAGTAGGGTTGGGGACAGGGCGATGAACACTGAAGCTTTCTTT	CASRVGDRAMNTEAFF
NA	TRBV28	TRBJ1-2	NA	TGTGCCAGTCTTGGGGGGGATAAGTATGGCTACACCTTC	CASLGGDKYGYTF
NA	TRBV18	TRBJ2-5	NA	TGTGCCAGCTCACCAAGGCAAGGGACCGCCGGGGAAGAGACCCAGTACTTC	CASSPRQGTAGEETQYF
once	TRBV30	TRBJ1-2	NA	TGTGCCTGGAGAGCCTCAATCGGTGGCTACACCTTC	CAWRASIGGYTF
NA	TRBV19	TRBJ2-1	TRBD1	TGTGCCAGTAGGTCCAGGACAGGAAACAACAATGAGCAGTTCTTC	CASRSRTGNNNEQFF
NA	TRBV7-9	TRBJ2-2	TRBD1	TGTGCCAGCAGCTCAGACAGGGGGCGCGGCACCGGGGAGCTGTTTTTT	CASSSDRGRGTGELFF
NA	TRBV3-1/TRBV3-2	TRBJ2-3	NA	TGTGCCAGCCGGACAGATACGCAGTATTTT	CASRTDTQYF
NA	TRBV4-1	TRBJ1-3	NA	TGCGCCAGCAGCCGAGGACGGGACGTTGGCTCTGGAAACACCATATATTTT	CASSRGRDVGSGNTIYF
once	TRBV28	TRBJ1-5	TRBD1	TGTGCCAGCAGTCCTCGACCCGGACAGGGAGGGGCATATAGCAATCAGCCCCAGCATTTT	CASSPRPGQGGAYSNQPQHF
NA	TRBV27	TRBJ2-2	TRBD2	TGTGCCAGCAGTTTGATGGCGGGAGGGCCGAGCACCGGGGAGCTGTTTTTT	CASSLMAGGPSTGELFF
NA	TRBV16	TRBJ1-1	NA	TGTGCCAGCAGCCCACGGGTGTCGGGGCGGATGAACACTGAAGCTTTCTTT	CASSPRVSGRMNTEAFF
once	TRBV12-3/TRBV12-4	TRBJ2-7	TRBD1	TGTGCCAGCAGCCACGGGACAGTTGGGGGGCAGTACTTC	CASSHGTVGGQYF
NA	TRBV28	TRBJ2-6	NA	TGTGCCAGCAGTTTGAGTCAGCCTGGGGCCAACGTCCTGACTTTC	CASSLSQPGANVLTF
NA	TRBV11-2	TRBJ2-5	NA	TGTGCCAGCAGCCGCCCGGGGTCAGGACAAGAGACCCAGTACTTC	CASSRPGSGQETQYF
NA	TRBV29-1	TRBJ2-5	TRBD2	TGCAGCGTTGAATGGCTAGCGGGAGTTGTAGAGACCCAGTACTTC	CSVEWLAGVVETQYF
NA	TRBV5-1	TRBJ1-1	NA	TGCGCCAGCAGCTTGATTGTCAGGGGTGACACTGAAGCTTTCTTT	CASSLIVRGDTEAFF
NA	TRBV7-2	TRBJ2-1	NA	TGTGCCAGCAATCAGGGACTGAGCTCCTACAATGAGCAGTTCTTC	CASNQGLSSYNEQFF
NA	TRBV27	TRBJ1-6	NA	TGTGCCAGCAGCGCGGGGTTTAATTCACCCCTCCACTTT	CASSAGFNSPLHF
NA	TRBV5-1	TRBJ2-1	TRBD1	TGCGCCAGCAGCTTCTGGACAGGGGGGACAGAAACGCTCTTC	CASSFWTGGTETLF
NA	TRBV19	TRBJ2-5	NA	TGTGCCAGTAGTATCAAGGGTTCCCCCCCGGGGGAGACCCAGTACTTC	CASSIKGSPPGETQYF
NA	TRBV15	TRBJ2-5	NA	TGTGCCACCAGCAGAGTCGCTGGGGGGGAGACCCAGTACTTC	CATSRVAGGETQYF
once	TRBV25-1	TRBJ2-2	NA	TGTGCCAGCAGGGCCCGGGACACCGGGGAGCTGTTTTTT	CASRARDTGELFF
NA	TRBV6-4	TRBJ2-1	NA	TGTGCCAGCAGATCTGGGGATAATGAGCAGTTCTTC	CASRSGDNEQFF
once	TRBV7-2	TRBJ2-1	TRBD2	TGTGCCAGCACCCTACGGGGGGTGCTGCCCGGGGTAAGTTTCCATGAGCAGTTCTTC	CASTLRGVLPGVSFHEQFF
NA	TRBV29-1	TRBJ2-1	NA	TGCAGCGTTGAAGTATGGGTGGAGACTAGTAACGAGCAGTTCTTC	CSVEVWVETSNEQFF
NA	TRBV28	TRBJ1-5	NA	TGTGCCAGCAGTCCGACAGGACCCCTGGGAGGGCAGCCCCAGCATTTT	CASSPTGPLGGQPQHF
NA	TRBV12-3/TRBV12-4	TRBJ2-7	NA	TGTGCCAGCAGCCCCCAGGTTAGCTACGAGCAGTACTTC	CASSPQVSYEQYF